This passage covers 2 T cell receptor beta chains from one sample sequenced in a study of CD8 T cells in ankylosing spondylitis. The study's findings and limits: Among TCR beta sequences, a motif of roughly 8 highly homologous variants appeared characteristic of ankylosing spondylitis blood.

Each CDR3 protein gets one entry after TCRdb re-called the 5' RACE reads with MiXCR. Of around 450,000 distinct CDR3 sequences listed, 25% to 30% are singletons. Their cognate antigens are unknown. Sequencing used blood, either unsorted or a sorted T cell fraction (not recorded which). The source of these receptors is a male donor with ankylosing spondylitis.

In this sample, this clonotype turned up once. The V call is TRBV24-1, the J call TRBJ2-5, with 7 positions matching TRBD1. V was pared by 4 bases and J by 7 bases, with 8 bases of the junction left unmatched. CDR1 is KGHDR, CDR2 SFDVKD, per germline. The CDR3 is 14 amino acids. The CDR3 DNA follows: TGTGCCACCAGTGAGCATGACAGGGACGGGACCCAGTACTTC. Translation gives CATSEHDRDGTQYF.

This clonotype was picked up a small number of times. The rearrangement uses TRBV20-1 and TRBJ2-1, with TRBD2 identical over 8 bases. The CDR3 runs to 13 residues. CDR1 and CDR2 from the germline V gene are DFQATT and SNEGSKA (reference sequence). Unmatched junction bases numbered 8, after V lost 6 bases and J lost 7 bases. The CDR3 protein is CSAITGGRNEQFF. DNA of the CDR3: TGCAGTGCCATAACGGGGGGGAGGAATGAGCAGTTCTTC.